This T cell receptor (beta chain) comes out of a study of glioma-infiltrating T cells after dendritic cell vaccination. Measured with immunoSEQ multiplex PCR; TCRdb has only the in-frame clones, and not every one. The table shows 85,000 to 100,000 clones, with 85% occurring only once. As to time point: after dendritic cell vaccination, including at tumor progression/relapse. Germline values: CDR1 SGHVS, CDR2 FQNEAQ. Trimming took off 5 bases at V and 4 bases at J, with 8 bases between the two ends. CDR3 length equals 12 residues. Sequenced material: blood, taken after dendritic cell vaccination. This sequence originates from a human donor with glioblastoma. The rearrangement uses TRBV7-8 and TRBJ1-1, with a tentative D call TRBD1 (6 bases). The chain's CDR3 is CASSDRFTEAFF. The DNA of the CDR3 is TGTGCCAGCAGCGACAGGTTCACTGAAGCTTTCTTT. The full variable domain, rest sourced from reference TRBV7-8 and TRBJ1-1, is GAGVSQSPRYKVAKRGQDVALRCDPISGHVSLFWYQQALGQGPEFLTYFQNEAQLDKSGLPSDRFFAERPEGSVSTLKIQRTQQEDSAVYLCASSDRFTEAFFGQGTRLTVV.